This is a list of T cell receptor beta chains from one sample in a study of spatial heterogeneity in lung cancer. Using its own MiXCR run on the 5' RACE reads, TCRdb lists one record per CDR3 protein. This sample carries 25,000 or so distinct CDR3 sequences, 3% to 3.5% of them seen once, and the ten largest clones take around 28%. The sequences come from PBMCs, collected at surgery. These receptors originate from a female donor with early-stage non-small cell lung cancer. CDR3s include the opening cysteine and the closing phenylalanine or tryptophan. The order of the fields is J gene, clone size, D gene, V gene, CDR3 DNA, CDR3 protein. A D gene is named only where the DNA matches it firmly. Expanded clones get a size class; other rows say once, few or many, or leave the size out.

J: TRBJ2-1; size: many; D: TRBD2; V: TRBV3-1; DNA: TGTGCCAGCAGCCAAAGGGTATTGGGACTAGTAGGGAATGAGCAGTTCTTC; CDR3: CASSQRVLGLVGNEQFF
J: TRBJ2-1; size: medium-sized; D: TRBD2; V: TRBV24-1; DNA: TGTGCCACCAGTGATCCCAGCGGGAGGGGAAACAATGAGCAGTTCTTC; CDR3: CATSDPSGRGNNEQFF
J: TRBJ1-1; size: many; D: -; V: TRBV27; DNA: TGTGCCAGCAGTCCTTCCCGGGGCAGGTTTTCCACTGAAGCTTTCTTT; CDR3: CASSPSRGRFSTEAFF
J: TRBJ2-1; size: -; D: TRBD2; V: TRBV3-1; DNA: TGTGCCAGCAGCGCCCGGACTAGCGGGAGTTCCTACAATGAGCAGTTCTTC; CDR3: CASSARTSGSSYNEQFF
J: TRBJ2-3; size: many; D: -; V: TRBV7-3; DNA: TGTGCCAGCAGCCCGGGTGGCGATACGCAGTATTTT; CDR3: CASSPGGDTQYF
J: TRBJ1-1; size: many; D: -; V: TRBV7-2; DNA: TGTGCCAGCACCCCCGGTGCGTTGAACACTGAAGCTTTCTTT; CDR3: CASTPGALNTEAFF
J: TRBJ2-1; size: few; D: TRBD2; V: TRBV7-2; DNA: TGTGCCAGCAGCCCCTCACGGGCGGGAGGGCTTTACAATGAGCAGTTCTTC; CDR3: CASSPSRAGGLYNEQFF
J: TRBJ1-6; size: many; D: TRBD1; V: TRBV7-9; DNA: TGTGCCAGCAGCTTCACAGGGGGTTATAATTCACCCCTCCACTTT; CDR3: CASSFTGGYNSPLHF
J: TRBJ2-5; size: many; D: -; V: TRBV5-4; DNA: TGTGCCAGCAGCTTGGGGACCGAAGGAGTGGAGACCCAGTACTTC; CDR3: CASSLGTEGVETQYF
J: TRBJ2-1; size: many; D: TRBD1; V: TRBV20-1; DNA: TGCAGTGCCCCAGGGGGTTTCTCCTACAATGAGCAGTTCTTC; CDR3: CSAPGGFSYNEQFF